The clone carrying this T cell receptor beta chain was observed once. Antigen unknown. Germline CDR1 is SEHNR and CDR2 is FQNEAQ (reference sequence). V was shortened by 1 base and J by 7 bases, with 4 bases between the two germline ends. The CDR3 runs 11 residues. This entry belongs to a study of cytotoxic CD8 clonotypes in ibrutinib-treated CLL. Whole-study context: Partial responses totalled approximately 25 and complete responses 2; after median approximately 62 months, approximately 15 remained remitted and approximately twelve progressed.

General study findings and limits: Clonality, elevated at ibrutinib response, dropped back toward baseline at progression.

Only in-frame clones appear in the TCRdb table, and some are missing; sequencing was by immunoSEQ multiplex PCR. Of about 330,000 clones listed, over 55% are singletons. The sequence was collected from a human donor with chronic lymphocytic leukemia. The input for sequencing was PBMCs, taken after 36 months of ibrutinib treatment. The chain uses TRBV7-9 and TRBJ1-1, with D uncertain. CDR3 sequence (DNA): TGTGCCAGCAGCTTAGGGAGTGAAGCTTTCTTT. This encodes CASSLGSEAFF.